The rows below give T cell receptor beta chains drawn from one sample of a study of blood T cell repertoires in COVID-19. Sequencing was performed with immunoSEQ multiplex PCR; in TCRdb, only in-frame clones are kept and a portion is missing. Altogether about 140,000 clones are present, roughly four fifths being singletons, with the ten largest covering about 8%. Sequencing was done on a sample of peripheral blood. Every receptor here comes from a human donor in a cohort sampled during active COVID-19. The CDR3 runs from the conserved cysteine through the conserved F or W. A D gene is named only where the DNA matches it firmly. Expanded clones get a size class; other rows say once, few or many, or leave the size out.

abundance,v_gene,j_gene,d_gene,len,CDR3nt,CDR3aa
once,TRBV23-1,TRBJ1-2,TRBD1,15,TGCGCCAGCAGTCACCCTGACAGGGTGAACTATGGCTACACCTTC,CASSHPDRVNYGYTF
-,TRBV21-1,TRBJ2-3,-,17,TGTGCCAGCAGCGAACGACTAGCGGGGGGATCCGCAGATACGCAGTATTTT,CASSERLAGGSADTQYF
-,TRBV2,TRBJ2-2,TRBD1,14,TGTGCCAGCAGTAGTGACAGGGCCACCGGGGAGCTGTTTTTT,CASSSDRATGELFF
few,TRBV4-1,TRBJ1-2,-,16,TGCGCCAGCAGCCAAGAGATGCGGAGGTCTAACTATGGCTACACCTTC,CASSQEMRRSNYGYTF
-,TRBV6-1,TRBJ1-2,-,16,TGTGCCAGCAGTGAATTTGCGGCGGGTCTCGGCTATGGCTACACCTTC,CASSEFAAGLGYGYTF
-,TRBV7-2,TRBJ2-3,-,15,TGTGCCACCCGAGAGGGGGGGCGGCGAACAGATACGCAGTATTTT,CATREGGRRTDTQYF
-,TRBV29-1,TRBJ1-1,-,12,TGCAGCGTTGAACCCCAGAACACTGAAGCTTTCTTT,CSVEPQNTEAFF
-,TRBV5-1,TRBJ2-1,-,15,TGCGCCAGCAGCTTCCGGCAGGGGATCGACAATGAGCAGTTCTTC,CASSFRQGIDNEQFF
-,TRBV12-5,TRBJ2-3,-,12,TGTGCTAGTGGTTTAGACACTTATACGCAGTATTTT,CASGLDTYTQYF
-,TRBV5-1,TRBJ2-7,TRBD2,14,TGCGCCAGCAGCCTGGGACCGGGAGGAGGCGAGCAGTACTTC,CASSLGPGGGEQYF
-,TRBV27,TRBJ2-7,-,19,TGTGCCAGCACTAAGATCCTTGTGGCGGGGACTCCTAGCTCCTACGAGCAGTACTTC,CASTKILVAGTPSSYEQYF
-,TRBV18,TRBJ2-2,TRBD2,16,TGTGCCAGCTCACCAGATCTGCGGGGGGGCTCCGGGGAGCTGTTTTTT,CASSPDLRGGSGELFF
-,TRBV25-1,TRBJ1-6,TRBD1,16,TGTGCCAGCAGTAACCCTGGGCAGGGGGCCAGTTCACCCCTCCACTTT,CASSNPGQGASSPLHF
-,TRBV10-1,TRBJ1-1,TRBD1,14,TGCGCCAGCAGTGACAGACAGGGGAACACTGAAGCTTTCTTT,CASSDRQGNTEAFF